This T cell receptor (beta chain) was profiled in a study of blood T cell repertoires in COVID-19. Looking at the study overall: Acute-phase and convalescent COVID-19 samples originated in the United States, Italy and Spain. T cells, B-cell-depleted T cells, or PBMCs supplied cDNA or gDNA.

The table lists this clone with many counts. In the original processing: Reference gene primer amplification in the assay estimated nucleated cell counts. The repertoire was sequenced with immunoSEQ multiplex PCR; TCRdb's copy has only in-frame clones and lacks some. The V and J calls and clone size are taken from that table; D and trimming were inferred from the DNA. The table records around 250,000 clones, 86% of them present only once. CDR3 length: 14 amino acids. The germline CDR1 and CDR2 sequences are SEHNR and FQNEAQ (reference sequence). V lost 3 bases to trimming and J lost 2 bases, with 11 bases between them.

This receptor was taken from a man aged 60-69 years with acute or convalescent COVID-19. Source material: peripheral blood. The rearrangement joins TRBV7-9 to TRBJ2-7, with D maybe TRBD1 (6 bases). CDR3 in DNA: TGTGCCAGCAGCTTCACGACAGGAACCTACGAGCAGTACTTC. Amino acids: CASSFTTGTYEQYF.